This passage covers 19 T cell receptor beta chains from one sample sequenced in a study of T-cell reconstitution after alpha-beta-depleted transplantation in children. The library targeted TCRbeta and was prepared with unique molecular identifiers. MiXCR was run by TCRdb on the PCR reads, yielding one entry per CDR3 protein. This sample has about 870,000 distinct CDR3 sequences; roughly 15% occur once, and the top ten carry around 5%. The input for sequencing was PBMCs, mostly from graft donor cells, taken 360 days after TCRalphabeta/CD19-depleted stem cell transplant. The receptors were gathered from a male patient between 5 and 17 years old who had a stem cell transplant for acute lymphoblastic leukemia, so the T cells may come from the graft donor.

The chain combines TRBV4-1 with TRBJ2-1; 8 bases are a match to TRBD2. CDR1 and CDR2 from the germline V gene are MGHRA and YSYEKL. The CDR3 extends over 13 amino acids. With V trimmed by 3 bases and J by 10 bases, 5 bases remained unmatched. The CDR3 here is CASSQARLAEQFF. CDR3 nucleotides: TGCGCCAGCAGCCAGGCCCGACTAGCGGAGCAGTTCTTC.

This clonotype was observed a handful of times. The chain has TRBV11-2 and TRBJ2-5; 15 bases agree with TRBD2. V shed 4 bases and J 5 bases; nucleotides not matched to a gene: 8. The CDR3 totals 17 residues. CDR1 is SGHAT, CDR2 FQNNGV, per germline. The CDR3 region has the DNA TGTGCCAGCAGCTCAGATGGACTAGCGGGAGGGGGGGAGACCCAGTACTTC. This encodes CASSSDGLAGGGETQYF.

A few counts support this clonotype. The chain has TRBV6-1 and TRBJ2-5; 10 bases align to TRBD2. V shed 10 bases, J shed 4 bases, and the junction held 12 bases outside the gene matches. This CDR3 has 15 residues. The germline V gene has CDR1 MNHNS and CDR2 SASEGT. CDR3 nucleotide sequence: TGTGCCACTTTAGCCCTAGCGGGAGTTATAGAGACCCAGTACTTC. The encoded protein is CATLALAGVIETQYF.

This clonotype was seen many times. At one end, the junction sequence differs from germline, possibly due to a read error. The chain employs TRBV12-3 or TRBV12-4 and TRBJ2-1; 11 bases align to TRBD2. The CDR3 is 15 residues long. The CDR3 reads CASSLAGGYYNEQFF. The CDR3 DNA reads as TGTGCCAGCAGTCTAGCGGGAGGTTACTACAATGAGCAGTTCTTC.

V is TRBV10-2 and J is TRBJ2-7; D is ambiguous. CDR1 is WSHSY, CDR2 SAAADI, per germline. V lost 8 bases and J 0 bases, leaving 8 bases between the germline ends. The CDR3 loop spans 12 amino acids. The CDR3 coding sequence is TGCGCCAGCCAGCATGCCTCCTACGAGCAGTACTTC. Its protein is CASQHASYEQYF.

This sequence joins TRBV6-5 and TRBJ1-1; D perhaps matches TRBD1 (5 bases). The V gene lost 2 bases and the J gene lost 1 base, with 17 bases spanning the gap. The germline V gene encodes CDR1 MNHEY and CDR2 SVGAGI. CDR3 length: 17 amino acids. CDR3 loop: CASSYGWSAGWNTEAFF. The DNA of the CDR3 is TGTGCCAGCAGTTACGGCTGGTCCGCAGGGTGGAACACTGAAGCTTTCTTT.

V is TRBV11-3 and J is TRBJ2-1; possibly TRBD2 for D (6 bases). Between the trimmed V and J ends, which lost 2 bases and 3 bases, there was a span of 17 bases. This CDR3 spans 17 amino acids. From germline, CDR1 is SGHNT and CDR2 YENEEA. CDR3 DNA: TGTGCCAGCAGCTTAAGTCCCGGTTTGGGACTCTACAATGAGCAGTTCTTC. Protein: CASSLSPGLGLYNEQFF. The full variable domain, rest sourced from reference TRBV11-3 and TRBJ2-1, is EAGVVQSPRYKIIEKKQPVAFWCNPISGHNTLYWYLQNLGQGPELLIRYENEEAVDDSQLPKDRFSAERLKGVDSTLKIQPAELGDSAVYLCASSLSPGLGLYNEQFFGPGTRLTVL.

The table lists this clonotype with many counts. V and J are TRBV7-2 and TRBJ2-5; D call uncertain. Per germline, CDR1 SGHTA and CDR2 FQGNSA. With 1 base removed from V and 2 bases from J, the gap between germline ends came to 11 bases. The CDR3 is 15 amino acids. DNA of the CDR3: TGTGCCAGCAGCTTAGGTCCGCACGTGCAAGAGACCCAGTACTTC. Encoded protein: CASSLGPHVQETQYF.

The chain carries TRBV19 and TRBJ2-5; no definite D call. The CDR3 length is 14 residues. Trimming left V 1 base short and J 5 bases short, with 11 bases between. From germline, CDR1 is LNHDA and CDR2 SQIVND (reference sequence). In DNA form, the CDR3 reads TGTGCCAGTAGTATAGCCCTCTCAGTGGAGACCCAGTACTTC. As protein: CASSIALSVETQYF.

V usage is TRBV20-1 and J usage is TRBJ1-2; possible D gene TRBD1, 5 bases. Germline CDR1 is DFQATT and CDR2 is SNEGSKA (reference sequence). The V end lost 0 bases, the J end lost 3 bases, and 5 bases lay between the germline ends. The CDR3 consists of 12 residues. CDR3 amino acids: CSAREQDYGYTF. CDR3 sequence (DNA): TGCAGTGCTAGAGAACAGGACTATGGCTACACCTTC.

Concerning this clonotype itself: A much larger clone differs from this one at a single base, so this may be a read error. The chain employs TRBV29-1 and TRBJ2-7; no firm D call. Trimming left V 4 bases short and J 0 bases short, with 7 bases between. The CDR3 is made up of 12 amino acids. Germline loops: CDR1 SQVTM, CDR2 ANQGSEA. In DNA, the CDR3 is TGCAGCGTTGTTCCGAGCTCCTACGAGCAGTACTTC. This sequence encodes CSVVPSSYEQYF.

A few counts support this clonotype. The J gene is TRBJ2-1, the V gene TRBV7-3; D unclear. CDR1 SGHTA and CDR2 FQGTGA come from the germline V gene. The germline V and J ends were trimmed by 6 bases and 9 bases, with 12 bases remaining between them. The CDR3 has 12 residues. CDR3 in amino acids: CASSADLGEQFF. The CDR3 DNA reads TGTGCCAGCAGTGCCGACTTGGGTGAGCAGTTCTTC.

This clonotype occurred many times. The chain has TRBV6-5 and TRBJ2-7, with 10 bases lining up with TRBD2. The V segment lost 6 bases and the J segment 3 bases; nucleotides outside the gene matches: 11. CDR1 is MNHEY, CDR2 SVGAGI, per germline. The CDR3 runs to 16 residues. CDR3 in amino acids: CASRRSSGSINYEQYF. The CDR3 bases are TGTGCCAGCAGACGATCTAGCGGGAGTATAAACTACGAGCAGTACTTC.

The chain is built from TRBV20-1 and TRBJ2-2; TRBD2 aligns across 9 bases. This CDR3 contains 15 residues. Unmatched junction bases numbered 7, after V lost 2 bases and J lost 6 bases. From germline, CDR1 is DFQATT and CDR2 SNEGSKA (reference sequence). CDR3 coding DNA: TGCAGTGCTAGACGGACTAGCGCTTCGGCCGGGGAGCTGTTTTTT. Protein product: CSARRTSASAGELFF.

The chain combines TRBV5-1 with TRBJ2-2, with D perhaps matching TRBD1 (5 bases). The CDR3 totals 15 residues. Deletions cut 1 base from V and 4 bases from J, with 11 bases between. Germline values: CDR1 SGHRS, CDR2 YFSETQ. CDR3 protein: CASSLRGGPTGELFF. The CDR3 DNA sequence: TGCGCCAGCAGCTTGAGGGGCGGTCCCACCGGGGAGCTGTTTTTT. The full variable domain, rest sourced from reference TRBV5-1 and TRBJ2-2, is KAGVTQTPRYLIKTRGQQVTLSCSPISGHRSVSWYQQTPGQGLQFLFEYFSETQRNKGNFPGRFSGRQFSNSRSEMNVSTLELGDSALYLCASSLRGGPTGELFFGEGSRLTVL.

The rearrangement joins TRBV14 to TRBJ1-6; 7 bases align to TRBD1. The CDR3 contains 15 residues. Germline V gene lookup returns CDR1 SGHDN and CDR2 FVKESK. Trimming at V came to 4 bases and at J to 3 bases, leaving 3 bases not matched to a gene. DNA for the CDR3: TGTGCCAGCAGCCCCAGGGGGTTCTATAATTCACCCCTCCACTTT. Translating gives CASSPRGFYNSPLHF.

This clonotype was seen a handful of times. V usage is TRBV4-1 and J usage is TRBJ2-1; 9 nucleotides line up with TRBD2. The germline gives CDR1 MGHRA, CDR2 YSYEKL. Trimming at V came to 3 bases and at J to 7 bases, leaving 10 bases not matched to a gene. CDR3 size: 16 residues. CDR3 protein: CASSQIPGLARNEQFF. CDR3 coding DNA: TGCGCCAGCAGCCAGATTCCGGGACTAGCTAGGAATGAGCAGTTCTTC.

This clonotype was counted a few times. The J gene is TRBJ2-7, the V gene TRBV7-7, with D uncertain. Trimming cost V 0 bases and J 8 bases, with 11 bases left between them. Germline V CDR1 and CDR2: SSHAT, FNYEAQ (reference sequence). The CDR3 is 13 residues long. For the CDR3, the DNA is TGTGCCAGCAGCTTAGCGGACCTTACCAAGCAGTACTTC. Its protein product is CASSLADLTKQYF.

This clonotype was counted between two and nine times. This chain joins TRBV20-1 and TRBJ1-2, with D unresolved. The CDR3 is made up of 11 amino acids. Germline CDR1 reads DFQATT; CDR2 reads SNEGSKA (reference sequence). V lost 2 bases, J lost 8 bases, and 9 bases lay in between. For the CDR3, the DNA is TGCAGTGCTAGAACGATGATAGGCTACACCTTC. Protein: CSARTMIGYTF.